These T cell receptor beta chains were read from a single sample in a study of OX40 agonist ivuxolimab in advanced cancers. The data were produced by immunoSEQ multiplex PCR, yet TCRdb's version contains in-frame clones alone and is incomplete. The sample has around 34,000 clones, 81% seen once; the top ten hold over 1.1%. This sample comprised CD4+ or CD8+ T cells sorted from blood, obtained in a trial of the OX40 agonist ivuxolimab. Receptors originate from an adult with an advanced solid tumor such as melanoma, head and neck, liver or kidney cancer. The CDR3 runs from the conserved cysteine through the conserved F or W. The D gene is left open where the match is weak. Clone size is given for some rows only: seen once, a few or many times, or a class if the clone is expanded.

j_gene | abundance | v_gene | d_gene | CDR3aa | CDR3nt
TRBJ1-2 | - | TRBV7-9 | - | CASSLGGDYGYTF | TGTGCCAGCAGCCTAGGTGGTGACTATGGCTACACCTTC
TRBJ2-7 | - | TRBV4-3 | - | CASSQRQDYEQYF | TGCGCCAGCAGCCAAAGACAGGACTACGAGCAGTACTTC
TRBJ2-1 | few | TRBV5-1 | TRBD2 | CASSQGLAGGLGEQFF | TGCGCCAGCAGCCAGGGCCTAGCGGGAGGTTTAGGTGAGCAGTTCTTC
TRBJ1-5 | - | TRBV4-1 | - | CVSSPSGHLNQPQHF | TGCGTCAGCTCCCCTTCGGGACATTTGAATCAGCCCCAGCATTTT
TRBJ2-6 | - | TRBV4-1 | TRBD1 | CASSRQGAGSSGANVLTF | TGCGCCAGCAGCCGACAGGGGGCGGGCAGCTCTGGGGCCAACGTCCTGACTTTC
TRBJ2-6 | once | TRBV7-2 | TRBD1 | CASSFPGQGSSGANVLTF | TGTGCCAGCAGCTTTCCGGGACAGGGGAGCTCTGGGGCCAACGTCCTGACTTTC
TRBJ1-5 | - | TRBV9 | - | CASSGPRLSPTVGHRRQPQHF | TGTGCCAGCAGCGGCCCCAGGTTGTCCCCGACGGTTGGACACCGGAGGCAGCCCCAGCATTTT
TRBJ1-5 | - | TRBV6-5 | TRBD1 | CASSRTGGSNQPQHF | TGTGCCAGCAGTCGGACAGGGGGGAGCAATCAGCCCCAGCATTTT
TRBJ2-7 | - | TRBV7-2 | TRBD2 | CASSFPLAGGPGEQYF | TGTGCCAGCAGCTTCCCACTAGCGGGAGGGCCGGGCGAGCAGTACTTC
TRBJ1-2 | - | TRBV5-5 | TRBD1 | CASSDSRTGGLGYTF | TGTGCCAGCAGCGACTCGCGGACAGGGGGCCTCGGCTACACCTTC
TRBJ2-6 | once | TRBV15 | - | CATSREGAGANVLTF | TGTGCCACCAGCAGAGAAGGGGCTGGGGCCAACGTCCTGACTTTC
TRBJ1-3 | once | TRBV10-2 | - | CASRATGNSGNTIYF | TGCGCCAGCAGAGCGACCGGGAACTCTGGAAACACCATATATTTT
TRBJ1-4 | - | TRBV6-6 | TRBD1 | CASSSGTGYYFEKLFF | TGTGCCAGCAGCTCCGGGACAGGGTATTATTTTGAAAAACTGTTTTTT
TRBJ1-5 | - | TRBV18 | - | CASSPGGNQPQHF | TGTGCCAGCTCACCCGGGGGCAATCAGCCCCAGCATTTT
TRBJ2-6 | few | TRBV7-8 | - | CASSLFRDITGANVLTF | TGTGCCAGCAGCTTATTCCGGGACATCACTGGGGCCAACGTCCTGACTTTC